These 20 T cell receptor beta chains were all obtained from the same sample, sequenced in a study of response to subunit inactivated influenza vaccine. TCRdb fed the RT-PCR reads into MiXCR, producing one record per CDR3 protein. Among approximately 500,000 distinct CDR3 sequences, 10% to 15% were seen once, and the ten largest hold less than 15%. The sequenced sample was PBMCs from blood, obtained around seven weeks after vaccination. The source of these receptors is a man aged 50 or older who received an inactivated influenza vaccine.

The rearrangement links TRBV20-1 to TRBJ2-7; TRBD2 matches 8 bases. J gave up 3 bases and V 1 base, and 17 bases lay outside the gene matches. Germline loops: CDR1 DFQATT, CDR2 SNEGSKA (reference sequence). The CDR3 is 18 residues long. The CDR3 protein is CSARATGGYAGGLYEQYF. In DNA, the CDR3 is TGCAGTGCTAGAGCAACCGGGGGATATGCGGGGGGCCTCTACGAGCAGTACTTC.

This clonotype was observed a few times. The V call is TRBV12-3 or TRBV12-4, the J call TRBJ2-7; perhaps TRBD1 as D (6 bases). Deletions cut 5 bases from V and 0 bases from J, with 14 bases between. The CDR3 loop spans 15 amino acids. The CDR3 nucleotides read TGTGCCAGCAGTACCAACAGGGTACGCTCCTACGAGCAGTACTTC. Translating gives CASSTNRVRSYEQYF.

The rearrangement uses TRBV5-1 and TRBJ2-5; 8 bases align to TRBD1. There are 17 residues in the CDR3. Germline V lookup: CDR1 SGHRS, CDR2 YFSETQ. J gave up 5 bases and V 5 bases, and 17 bases lay outside the gene matches. The CDR3 region has the DNA TGCGCCAGCAGGCCGGTGGCAGGGGGCGCGGAGGGGGAGACCCAGTACTTC. Protein: CASRPVAGGAEGETQYF.

There are a few counts of this clonotype. The chain recombines TRBV5-1 with TRBJ1-2, with TRBD1 matching over 8 bases. CDR3 length equals 14 residues. Germline trimming cut 4 bases from V and 4 bases from J; bases unmatched to any gene: 6. Germline loops: CDR1 SGHRS, CDR2 YFSETQ. The CDR3 loop is CASSGDDRGYGYTF. CDR3 DNA sequence: TGCGCCAGCAGCGGGGATGACAGGGGCTATGGCTACACCTTC.

V and J are TRBV24-1 and TRBJ2-1, with 7 nucleotides matching TRBD1. The CDR3 totals 14 residues. Germline assignment: CDR1 KGHDR and CDR2 SFDVKD. The V and J ends lost 5 bases and 5 bases, in that order; junction bases with no gene match: 5. The chain's CDR3 is CATSGRTGDNEQFF. CDR3 DNA: TGTGCCACCAGTGGGCGTACAGGGGACAATGAGCAGTTCTTC.

The genes are TRBV20-1 and TRBJ2-2; 7 nucleotides match TRBD1. The trim removed 5 bases at V and 6 bases at J, leaving 9 bases unmatched. CDR1 and CDR2 from the germline V gene are DFQATT and SNEGSKA (reference sequence). The CDR3 sequence is 14 residues long. The CDR3 here is CSALTGHAAGELFF. As DNA, the CDR3 is TGCAGTGCTTTGACAGGGCATGCGGCCGGGGAGCTGTTTTTT.

This clonotype was seen more than once but under ten times. The rearrangement joins TRBV6-1 to TRBJ1-1, with D perhaps matching TRBD1 (5 bases). V lost 5 bases to trimming and J lost 5 bases, with 15 bases between them. There are 14 residues in the CDR3. CDR1 MNHNS and CDR2 SASEGT come from the germline V gene. CDR3: CASSPAGQGTEAFF. CDR3 bases: TGTGCCAGCAGTCCAGCAGGACAAGGGACTGAAGCTTTCTTT.

The chain couples TRBV7-8 to TRBJ2-7, with D possibly being TRBD2 (6 bases). Trimming stripped 2 bases from V and 1 base from J, with 15 bases between. CDR3 length: 16 amino acids. In germline, CDR1 is SGHVS, CDR2 FQNEAQ. CDR3 protein: CASSLMRGGGSYEQYF. In nucleotides, the CDR3 is TGTGCCAGCAGCTTAATGCGGGGAGGAGGATCCTACGAGCAGTACTTC. The complete variable domain, with remaining parts taken from reference TRBV7-8 and TRBJ2-7, reads GAGVSQSPRYKVAKRGQDVALRCDPISGHVSLFWYQQALGQGPEFLTYFQNEAQLDKSGLPSDRFFAERPEGSVSTLKIQRTQQEDSAVYLCASSLMRGGGSYEQYFGPGTRLTVT.

This clonotype has a count of ten or more. CDR3 residues: CASAGGTYNEQFF. CDR3 nucleotides: TGTGCCAGCGCGGGGGGAACCTACAATGAGCAGTTCTTC. V gene TRBV27 combines with J gene TRBJ2-1, with TRBD2 matching over 8 bases. The CDR3 is 13 residues long. Per the germline V gene, CDR1 is MNHEY and CDR2 is SMNVEV (reference sequence). The junction had 2 bases not matched to a gene; V was cut back by 8 bases and J by 2 bases.

A single count supports this clonotype. This chain uses TRBV10-3 with TRBJ2-7; TRBD1 agrees at 8 bases. Germline-derived CDR1 and CDR2 are ENHRY and SYGVKD. This CDR3 has 14 residues. With V trimmed by 6 bases and J by 2 bases, 6 bases remained unmatched. CDR3 sequence reads: CAIRPDRATYEQYF. CDR3 DNA sequence: TGTGCCATCAGACCGGACAGGGCAACCTACGAGCAGTACTTC.

This clonotype has a handful of counts. V is TRBV5-1 and J is TRBJ1-2; 10 nucleotides match TRBD1. The CDR3 sequence is 18 residues long. The J segment lost 4 bases and the V segment lost 0 bases, leaving 12 bases of the junction unmatched. CDR1 is SGHRS, CDR2 YFSETQ, per germline. The CDR3 spells CASSLEGTGVADFYGYTF. The CDR3 DNA is TGCGCCAGCAGCTTGGAGGGGACAGGGGTCGCCGATTTCTATGGCTACACCTTC.

This sequence joins TRBV6-2 or TRBV6-3 and TRBJ2-7; D might be TRBD1 (6 bases). The germline V gene encodes CDR1 MNHEY and CDR2 SVGEGT. CDR3 length: 13 amino acids. V shed 6 bases and J shed 7 bases, with 16 bases lying between them. The CDR3 DNA is TGTGCCAGCAGCTGGGGGCCTTTTGGAGAGCAGTACTTC. Encoded protein: CASSWGPFGEQYF.

This chain connects TRBV4-3 to TRBJ1-1; D call uncertain. The CDR3 has 13 amino acids. Germline loops: CDR1 LGHNA, CDR2 YSLEER. The V gene lost 0 bases and the J gene lost 4 bases, with 6 bases spanning the gap. This CDR3 is CASSQELRTEAFF. CDR3 DNA sequence: TGCGCCAGCAGCCAAGAACTGCGCACTGAAGCTTTCTTT.

This clonotype came up a few times. The genes are TRBV7-2 and TRBJ2-3; D call uncertain. V was trimmed by 3 bases and J by 4 bases, leaving 11 bases between them. Germline V lookup: CDR1 SGHTA, CDR2 FQGNSA. The CDR3 totals 14 residues. The CDR3 protein is CASSFVAQPDTQYF. CDR3 DNA sequence: TGTGCCAGCAGCTTTGTAGCACAACCAGATACGCAGTATTTT. The variable domain in full, with the rest retrieved from reference TRBV7-2 and TRBJ2-3, is GAGVSQSPSNKVTEKGKDVELRCDPISGHTALYWYRQSLGQGLEFLIYFQGNSAPDKSGLPSDRFSAERTGGSVSTLTIQRTQQEDSAVYLCASSFVAQPDTQYFGPGTRLTVL.

This clonotype was observed a few times. The rearrangement joins TRBV4-2 to TRBJ2-1, with 10 bases lining up with TRBD1. The CDR3 consists of 18 residues. The V segment lost 0 bases and the J segment 4 bases; nucleotides outside the gene matches: 9. The germline CDR1 and CDR2 sequences are LGHNA and YNFKEQ. DNA for the CDR3: TGTGCCAGCAGCCAAGATCTTATGGGGACAGGGGAATACAATGAGCAGTTCTTC. Residues: CASSQDLMGTGEYNEQFF.

This clonotype has more than one count but fewer than ten. The chain uses TRBV4-2 and TRBJ2-2, with D maybe TRBD1 (6 bases). Looked up from germline, CDR1 is LGHNA and CDR2 is YNFKEQ. The CDR3 runs 16 residues. The ends were cut back, 0 bases at V and 1 base at J, with 9 bases in the middle. CDR3 region: CASSQDATGNTGELFF. In DNA, the CDR3 is TGTGCCAGCAGCCAAGACGCGACAGGGAACACCGGGGAGCTGTTTTTT.

The chain has TRBV12-3 or TRBV12-4 and TRBJ2-2, with D perhaps given as TRBD1 or TRBD2 (5 bases each). The CDR3 totals 16 residues. Trimming removed 5 bases at V and 4 bases at J, with 17 bases between. The CDR3 sequence: CASSTPGRSATGELFF. The CDR3 DNA follows: TGTGCCAGCAGTACGCCGGGACGTTCGGCCACCGGGGAGCTGTTTTTT.

J is TRBJ2-1 and V is TRBV5-1; D is uncertain. V was clipped by 0 bases and J by 5 bases, with 3 bases between them. The germline V gene encodes CDR1 SGHRS and CDR2 YFSETQ. The length of the CDR3 is 12 residues. CDR3 bases: TGCGCCAGCAGCTTGGTTAACAATGAGCAGTTCTTC. It encodes CASSLVNNEQFF.

The rearrangement uses TRBV6-1 and TRBJ1-4; 7 nucleotides agree with TRBD1. Germline CDR1 and CDR2: MNHNS and SASEGT. The length of the CDR3 is 14 residues. The V and J ends lost 6 bases and 2 bases, in that order; junction bases with no gene match: 3. The CDR3 region is CASRPTGTNEKLFF. The CDR3, as DNA: TGTGCCAGCAGGCCGACAGGGACTAATGAAAAACTGTTTTTT.

As to this clonotype: A much larger clone is a single base away; this may be a read error. This chain links TRBV20-1 with TRBJ2-3; TRBD2 is a possible D gene (5 bases). The CDR3 is 12 amino acids. Per the germline V gene, CDR1 is DFQATT and CDR2 is SNEGSKA (reference sequence). The germline V and J ends were trimmed by 2 bases and 10 bases, with 13 bases remaining between them. The CDR3 coding sequence is TGCAGTGCTAGACAAGCGGCAGAAGCGCAGTATTTT. This translates into CSARQAAEAQYF.